This is a list of T cell receptor beta chains from one sample in a study of beta chain features in type 1 diabetes. Assay: immunoSEQ multiplex PCR; the TCRdb copy retains only in-frame clones and omits some. The data contain 250,000 to 350,000 clones, roughly 13% of them singletons. The sequencing input was naive CD4+ T cells from blood. These TCRs come from a man aged 25-45 years with type 1 diabetes. CDR3s include the opening cysteine and the closing phenylalanine or tryptophan. Fields, in order: D gene, V gene, J gene, CDR3 protein. D genes are given only for firm matches.

>TRBD2|TRBV29-1|TRBJ2-7
CSVEGERGEDYEQYF
>TRBD2|TRBV19|TRBJ2-1
CASTSLKGGPNEQFF
>TRBD2|TRBV28|TRBJ2-2
CASSFTGGLAGELFF
>.|TRBV6-1|TRBJ1-5
CASGDRRNQPQHF
>TRBD1|TRBV7-9|TRBJ2-7
CASSAPRDSSYEQYF
>TRBD1|TRBV7-9|TRBJ2-1
CASSSGTGIANEQFF
>TRBD1|TRBV27|TRBJ1-2
CASSFNRDRSYGYTF
>.|TRBV7-3|TRBJ2-2
CASSVTSTGELFF
>TRBD2|TRBV9|TRBJ2-1
CASSVTTGTSGGNEQFF
>TRBD2|TRBV7-8|.
CASSRTSGYYEQYF
>TRBD1|TRBV23-1|TRBJ2-3
CASSPRTGRITDTQYF
>.|TRBV7-9|TRBJ2-1
CASSFDSYNEQFF
>.|TRBV14|TRBJ1-2
CASSQVNSYYGYTF
>.|TRBV5-4|TRBJ1-4
CASSRAGSGLFF
>TRBD2|TRBV28|TRBJ2-3
CASSLGGTSGTDTQYF
>.|TRBV5-6|TRBJ1-5
CASSRTGNQPQHF
>.|TRBV18|TRBJ1-2
CASSPSDGYTF
>.|TRBV19|TRBJ2-2
CASSIGGHTGELFF
>.|TRBV7-8|TRBJ1-4
CASGPALGIGREKLFF
>TRBD2|TRBV7-6|TRBJ2-5
CASSLVHQREEETQYF
>TRBD1|TRBV20-1|TRBJ1-2
CSARTGYGYTF
>TRBD2|TRBV30|TRBJ2-7
CARRVKGGTYEQYF
>.|TRBV4-2|TRBJ2-1
CASSLGGLGGDNEQFF
>TRBD1|TRBV18|TRBJ1-4
CASSPEGTGDHEKLFF
>TRBD1|TRBV18|TRBJ1-5
CASSPRQGSDQPQHF
>.|TRBV5-4|TRBJ1-1
CASSRQAPNTEAFF
>.|TRBV19|TRBJ2-7
CASSIGELVDEQYF
>.|TRBV5-4|TRBJ2-3
CASSSGGTDTQYF
>TRBD2|TRBV14|TRBJ2-5
CASSQDSSSGKETQYF
>.|TRBV27|TRBJ2-5
CASSSKFQETQYF
>.|TRBV25-1|TRBJ1-1
CASSEGGTEAFF
>TRBD1|TRBV6-5|TRBJ1-5
CASSYTGGSNQPQHF
>.|TRBV27|TRBJ1-2
CASSSPQNYGYTF
>.|TRBV4-3|TRBJ2-3
CASSQEATGRADTQYF
>.|TRBV19|TRBJ2-5
CASSIRAGGETQYF
>.|TRBV19|TRBJ2-7
CASSHTTGGGSYEQYF
>.|TRBV5-1|TRBJ2-1
CASSPLQGYNEQFF
>.|TRBV27|TRBJ2-1
CASSLSTTNEQFF
>.|TRBV7-2|TRBJ2-7
CASSLVPGTGEQYF
>TRBD2|TRBV19|TRBJ2-5
CASSAAGGEQETQYF
>.|TRBV6-5|TRBJ2-5
CASSYWGEEETQYF
>TRBD2|TRBV2|TRBJ2-1
CASSEDGGGALYNEQFF
>.|TRBV7-2|TRBJ2-5
CASSLMALQETQYF
>.|TRBV7-3|TRBJ2-2
CASSSGPTGELFF
>.|TRBV6-1|TRBJ1-5
CASSDRVNQPQHF
>TRBD2|TRBV9|TRBJ2-6
CASSPRGDSGANVLTF
>TRBD1|TRBV9|TRBJ2-3
CASGQAWLHTDTQYF
>TRBD1|TRBV5-1|TRBJ2-1
CASSLATGTMFNEQFF
>.|TRBV9|TRBJ2-5
CASSDQGLGMGTQYF
>TRBD2|TRBV10-3|TRBJ2-3
CAIRSSGTSSDTQYF
>TRBD2|TRBV7-2|TRBJ2-7
CASSQREAYEQYF
>TRBD2|TRBV7-9|TRBJ2-1
CASSLGTSREQFF
>.|TRBV5-1|TRBJ2-7
CASSLGRDSYEQYF
>TRBD2|TRBV7-2|TRBJ2-7
CASSFTAGVSYEQYF
>.|TRBV11-1|TRBJ2-6
CASSSTSGANVLTF
>.|TRBV5-4|TRBJ2-6
CASSLDISGANVLTF
>TRBD2|TRBV5-1|TRBJ2-2
CASEASGSLNTGELFF
>TRBD1|TRBV11-2|TRBJ2-1
CASSFDRGQNNEQFF